This T cell receptor (beta chain) comes out of a study of regulatory T cells in long-lasting Graves disease. Whole-study findings and limits: Persistent disease preferred TRBV28, TRBJ1-2 and TRBJ2-5; new disease, TRBV20-1 and TRBJ2-1.

The V and J ends lost 4 bases and 7 bases respectively, with 8 bases between them. The CDR3 covers 13 residues. Germline CDR1 reads MDHEN; CDR2 reads SYDVKM. This clonotype was seen repeatedly, ten times or more. No antigen is known for it. Both iRepertoire HTBI primers and Arm-PCR of CDR3 regions were used to build the TCR beta libraries. Each CDR3 protein gets one entry after TCRdb re-called the multiplex PCR reads with MiXCR. The table records about 220,000 distinct CDR3 sequences, roughly a fifth of them present only once. The sample's time point: newly diagnosed GD, antithyroid drugs for less than 3 months. PBMC-derived RNA was used for the TCR library. These data were also reused for a study on T cells in Graves' hyperthyroidism and ophthalmopathy. In that study: Thyroid ultrasound and orbital computed tomography, with clinical symptoms and serum thyroxine and TRAb, informed diagnoses.

V gene TRBV28 combines with J gene TRBJ1-6; no definite D call. The clonotype originates from a woman aged 25 to 39 with Graves disease. Sequencing used peripheral blood mononuclear cells (PBMCs), obtained at new diagnosis, from a patient treated with antithyroid drugs. The CDR3 spells CASSYSENSPLHF. CDR3 nucleotide sequence: TGTGCCAGCAGTTATTCAGAGAATTCACCCCTCCACTTT.